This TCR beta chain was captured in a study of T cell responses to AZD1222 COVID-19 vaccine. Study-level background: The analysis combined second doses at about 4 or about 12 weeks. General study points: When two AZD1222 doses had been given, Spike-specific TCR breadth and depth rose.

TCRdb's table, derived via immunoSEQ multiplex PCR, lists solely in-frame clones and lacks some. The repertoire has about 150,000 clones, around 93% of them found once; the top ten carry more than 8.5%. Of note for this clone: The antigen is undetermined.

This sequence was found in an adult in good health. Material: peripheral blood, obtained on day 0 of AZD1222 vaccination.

CDR3 loop: CASAGTGNLGNQPQHF. CDR3 nucleotide sequence: TGTGCTAGTGCCGGGACAGGGAATTTGGGCAATCAGCCCCAGCATTTT. This chain connects TRBV12-5 to TRBJ1-5; 9 bases align to TRBD1. With 7 bases clipped from V and 2 bases from J, the junction kept 9 bases outside the gene matches. Germline CDR1 reads LGHNT; CDR2 reads FRNRAP. This CDR3 has 16 amino acids.